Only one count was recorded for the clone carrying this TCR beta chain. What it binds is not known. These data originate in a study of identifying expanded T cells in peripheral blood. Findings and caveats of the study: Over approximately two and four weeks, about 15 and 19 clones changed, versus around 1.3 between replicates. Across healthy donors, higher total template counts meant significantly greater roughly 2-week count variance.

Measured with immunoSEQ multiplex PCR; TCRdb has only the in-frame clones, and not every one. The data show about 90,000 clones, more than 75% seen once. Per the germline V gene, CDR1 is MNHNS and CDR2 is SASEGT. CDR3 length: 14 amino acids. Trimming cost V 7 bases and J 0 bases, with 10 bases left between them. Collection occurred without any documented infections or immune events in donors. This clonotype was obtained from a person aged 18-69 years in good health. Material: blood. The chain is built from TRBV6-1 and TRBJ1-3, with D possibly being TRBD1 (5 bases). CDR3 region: CASTNRNSGNTIYF. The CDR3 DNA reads TGTGCCAGCACGAACAGGAACTCTGGAAACACCATATATTTT.